The entry below gives a single T cell receptor beta chain sequence along with its context. Antigen: not known. This entry is derived from a study of T-cell memory formation after mild COVID-19. Background on the study: In these data, TCR clusters were largely donor specific. Study-wide results and caveats: Nothing confirmed that second-wave clones peaking on day 37 were specific for SARS-CoV-2.

TCRdb called the 5' RACE reads again in MiXCR, with one record for every CDR3 protein. The top ten clones hold around a fifth of a sample with fewer than 350,000 distinct CDR3 sequences, roughly an eighth of them seen once. CDR1 is SGHTA, CDR2 FQGTGA, per germline. The J segment lost 4 bases and the V segment lost 5 bases, leaving 16 bases of the junction unmatched. The CDR3 extends over 17 amino acids. Input material: PBMCs or a T cell subset sorted from them (not recorded which). The sequence was collected from a man younger than 30 who had mild COVID-19 (a few samples of this study predate the infection). Cell type and time point are not known. This chain links TRBV7-3 with TRBJ1-2; 7 nucleotides align to TRBD1. The CDR3 DNA follows: TGTGCCAGCAGCCCGTCGACAGGGAGGGAGCCTTCCTATGGCTACACCTTC. This codes for CASSPSTGREPSYGYTF.